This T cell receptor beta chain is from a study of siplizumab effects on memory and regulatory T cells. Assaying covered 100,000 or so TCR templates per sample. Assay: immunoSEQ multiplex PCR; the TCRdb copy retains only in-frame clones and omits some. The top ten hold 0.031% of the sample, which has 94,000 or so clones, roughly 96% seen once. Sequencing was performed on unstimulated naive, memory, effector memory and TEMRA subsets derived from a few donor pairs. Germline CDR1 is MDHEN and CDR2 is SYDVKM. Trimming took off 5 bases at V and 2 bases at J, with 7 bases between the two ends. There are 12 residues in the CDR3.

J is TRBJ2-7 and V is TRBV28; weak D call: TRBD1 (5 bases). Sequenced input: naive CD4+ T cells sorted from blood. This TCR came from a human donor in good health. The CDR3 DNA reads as TGTGCCAGCAGTCCAGGGCCCTACGAGCAGTACTTC. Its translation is CASSPGPYEQYF.